These T cell receptor beta chains were read from a single sample in a study of Ad26.COV2.S vaccination and SARS-CoV-2 variants. Clones were sequenced by immunoSEQ multiplex PCR, and TCRdb holds only the in-frame ones, with some missing. The table shows about 350,000 clones, with 86% occurring only once. Sample: peripheral blood, taken in a trial of Ad26.COV2.S vaccine versus placebo. These receptors were obtained from a person aged 18-65 years who received the Ad26.COV2.S COVID-19 vaccine or a placebo. CDR3s include the opening cysteine and the closing phenylalanine or tryptophan. D genes are given only for firm matches. Only part of the rows carry a size: once, few, many, or a class if the clone is expanded.

clone size | D gene | J gene | V gene | CDR3 DNA | CDR3 protein
. | . | TRBJ1-2 | TRBV5-1 | TGCGCCAGCAGCCCTGGGTGGGGAGCCGCGAACACCTATGGCTACACCTTC | CASSPGWGAANTYGYTF
. | . | TRBJ2-7 | TRBV4-3 | TGCGCCAGCAGCCAAGATGGAGGGTACGAGCAGTACTTC | CASSQDGGYEQYF
. | . | TRBJ2-1 | TRBV9 | TGTGCCAGCAATCAGGACTGGGGGGATGAGCAGTTCTTC | CASNQDWGDEQFF
once | . | TRBJ1-6 | TRBV19 | TGTGCCAGCACTACAGCGAGCTCCTATAATTCACCCCTCCACTTT | CASTTASSYNSPLHF
. | . | TRBJ2-3 | TRBV7-2 | TGTGCCAGCAGCTCCCTAGTTTCCGATACGCAGTATTTT | CASSSLVSDTQYF
. | . | TRBJ1-4 | TRBV3-1/TRBV3-2 | TGTGCCAGCAGCCAAAACCAACTCCCGGGGTCTAATGAAAAACTGTTTTTT | CASSQNQLPGSNEKLFF
. | . | TRBJ1-1 | TRBV24-1 | TGTGCCACCAGTTCCCATCCGGGCAGGGGAAGCACTGAAGCTTTCTTT | CATSSHPGRGSTEAFF
. | . | TRBJ2-7 | TRBV7-9 | TGTGCCAGCAGCTCCCAGGGTACCTACGAGCAGTACTTC | CASSSQGTYEQYF
. | TRBD1 | TRBJ1-1 | TRBV6-1 | TGTGCCAGCAGTGCAAGATACACAGGGGCCCGAGCGAGTGTTAGCACTGAAGCTTTCTTT | CASSARYTGARASVSTEAFF
once | TRBD1 | TRBJ2-5 | TRBV4-3 | TGCGCCAGCAGCCAAGGGCACAGGGGGATAGGGCAAGAGACCCAGTACTTC | CASSQGHRGIGQETQYF
. | . | TRBJ2-5 | TRBV5-1 | TGCGCCAGCAGCCCGACAGGTAAACAAGAGACCCAGTACTTC | CASSPTGKQETQYF
. | . | TRBJ1-5 | TRBV28 | TGTGCCAGCATCTTAGGGGGGCAAGCCGTCCCGCACCAGCCCCAGCATTTT | CASILGGQAVPHQPQHF
. | TRBD1 | TRBJ1-4 | TRBV11-2 | TGTGCCAGCAGCTTAGGGGGACAGCATGAAAAACTGTTTTTT | CASSLGGQHEKLFF
. | . | TRBJ2-3 | TRBV5-8 | TGTGCCAGCTCCGCGGCGGGGGCCACAGATACGCAGTATTTT | CASSAAGATDTQYF
. | . | TRBJ1-2 | TRBV5-6 | TGTGCCAGCAGCTTGGTAGGTTCTCCTAACTATGGCTACACCTTC | CASSLVGSPNYGYTF
. | . | TRBJ2-7 | TRBV4-3 | TGCGCCAGCAGCCTTCAGTGGCCGACGGTTACTTACGAGCAGTACTTC | CASSLQWPTVTYEQYF
. | TRBD1 | TRBJ2-2 | TRBV18 | TGTGCCAGCTCACCGCTATCCGGGACAGCAAACACCGGGGAGCTGTTTTTT | CASSPLSGTANTGELFF
. | . | TRBJ1-6 | TRBV3-1/TRBV3-2 | TGTGCCAGCAGCCAAGCCCAGGGTGGCTCACCCCTCCACTTT | CASSQAQGGSPLHF
. | . | TRBJ2-7 | TRBV12-3/TRBV12-4 | TGTGCCAGCAGTATGACAGCCTCCTACGAGCAGTACTTC | CASSMTASYEQYF
. | . | TRBJ1-2 | TRBV27 | TGTGCCAGCAGTAGAGGTGACTCTAACTATGGCTACACCTTC | CASSRGDSNYGYTF
. | . | TRBJ2-7 | TRBV19 | TGTGCCAGTAGTATGGACTCGACAACCTACGAGCAGTACTTC | CASSMDSTTYEQYF
once | . | TRBJ2-3 | TRBV4-2 | TGTGCCAGCAGTCTAGGTGGCACGGTCACAGATACGCAGTATTTT | CASSLGGTVTDTQYF
. | TRBD1 | TRBJ1-4 | TRBV6-2/TRBV6-3 | TGTGCCAGCAGCTATTCTACAGGGGAACCTAATGAAAAACTGTTTTTT | CASSYSTGEPNEKLFF
. | TRBD2 | TRBJ2-7 | TRBV7-4 | TGTGCCAGCAGCGACACGGAAGGACTAGCGGGAGGGAGGGTATCCTACGAGCAGTACTTC | CASSDTEGLAGGRVSYEQYF
. | . | TRBJ1-2 | TRBV19 | TGTGCCAGTAGAGGGGGAAAGGAACTCGGTGGCTACACCTTC | CASRGGKELGGYTF
. | TRBD2 | TRBJ2-5 | TRBV7-3 | TGTGCCAGCAGCTTGGCCCCTAGCGGTAATAATCAAGAGACCCAGTACTTC | CASSLAPSGNNQETQYF
. | TRBD1 | TRBJ2-1 | TRBV5-1 | TGCGCCAGCAGCTTGACAGGGGGCGCTCTCAGCAATGAGCAGTTCTTC | CASSLTGGALSNEQFF
. | TRBD1 | TRBJ1-3 | TRBV5-6 | TGTGCCAGCAGCTTGAGTTCAGGGGGGATCAACACCATATATTTT | CASSLSSGGINTIYF
. | TRBD2 | TRBJ2-5 | TRBV2 | TGTGCCAGCAGTGACCTATTAGCGGGAGGGGAGACCCAGTACTTC | CASSDLLAGGETQYF
once | . | TRBJ2-7 | TRBV3-1/TRBV3-2 | TGTGCCAGCAGCCAAGGATTTGGAGGCGCGGCCTCCTACGAGCAGTACTTC | CASSQGFGGAASYEQYF
few | TRBD1 | TRBJ1-1 | TRBV7-9 | TGTGCCAGCAGCCCAGGACAGGTGAACACTGAAGCTTTCTTT | CASSPGQVNTEAFF
. | TRBD2 | TRBJ2-1 | TRBV3-1/TRBV3-2 | TGTGCCAGCAGCCAAAAGACTAGCGGGGCCTACAATGAGCAGTTCTTC | CASSQKTSGAYNEQFF
. | TRBD2 | TRBJ2-2 | TRBV5-4 | TGTGCCAGCACCGCCTCCTTAGCGGGGGGGACCGGGGAGCTGTTTTTT | CASTASLAGGTGELFF
. | TRBD1 | TRBJ1-2 | TRBV5-1 | TGCGCCAGCAGCGCGACAGGGGACTATGGCTACACCTTC | CASSATGDYGYTF
. | . | TRBJ1-4 | TRBV6-2/TRBV6-3 | TGTGCCAGCACCCCGACTCCCGACGGTGAAAAACTGTTTTTT | CASTPTPDGEKLFF
. | . | TRBJ1-1 | TRBV7-9 | TGTGCCAGCAGCACGGACGGATGGAGGGCTTTCTTT | CASSTDGWRAFF
. | . | TRBJ1-1 | TRBV9 | TGTGCCAGCAGCAATGCCGGGACTGAAGCTTTCTTT | CASSNAGTEAFF